The T cell receptor beta chain described here comes from a study of OX40 agonist ivuxolimab in advanced cancers. Background on the study: Patients took ivuxolimab, an agonistic anti-OX40 (CD134) antibody.

To note about this clone: Its antigen is still unknown.

Between the trimmed V and J ends, which lost 0 bases and 7 bases, there was a span of 7 bases. The CDR3 extends over 13 amino acids. Per germline, CDR1 SGDLS and CDR2 YYNGEE. Excluded were patients having autoimmune disease history or systemic immunosuppression. Study outcomes and limitations: Researchers report that CD8+ T cells had, on average, more expanded clones than CD4+. Dosing at 0.1 to 3.0 mg/kg was accompanied by clonal expansion of CD4+ and CD8+ blood T cells by week 6.

The assay was immunoSEQ multiplex PCR, and TCRdb's table has in-frame clones only and misses some. The data show fewer than 85,000 clones, around nine tenths seen once. This chain connects TRBV9 to TRBJ2-2; tentatively, D is TRBD2 (6 bases). The starting material was CD4+ or CD8+ T cells sorted from blood, obtained in a trial of the OX40 agonist ivuxolimab. This TCR came from an adult with an advanced solid tumor such as melanoma, head and neck, liver or kidney cancer. In DNA, the CDR3 is TGTGCCAGCAGCGTAGGTAGCGGCGGGGAGCTGTTTTTT. As protein: CASSVGSGGELFF.